This T cell receptor (beta chain) was recovered during a study of identical twins. The CDR3 contains 15 residues. Germline V lookup: CDR1 SGHVS, CDR2 FQNEAQ. V lost 8 bases and J lost 2; bases outside the gene matches: 11. Findings of the study overall: Weaker excess twin sharing was seen among beta out-of-frame sequences.

One entry per CDR3 protein, called by TCRdb with MiXCR from the 5' RACE reads. The profile shows 550,000 to 700,000 distinct CDR3 sequences, around 21% of them singletons. About this clonotype: Its antigen is undetermined.

These data also featured in a second study, about T cells expressing NK-cell markers. That report notes: For a handful of donors, these clonotypes were likewise the leading ones in the CD3+CD56-NKG2C+ fraction.

The gene calls are TRBV7-8 and TRBJ2-7; 8 positions match TRBD2. The specimen was PBMCs. This receptor was identified in a woman between 18 and 29 years old in good health. CDR3 sequence reads: CASCPSGSGPYEQYF. CDR3 nucleotides: TGTGCCAGCTGCCCGAGCGGGAGCGGACCCTACGAGCAGTACTTC.